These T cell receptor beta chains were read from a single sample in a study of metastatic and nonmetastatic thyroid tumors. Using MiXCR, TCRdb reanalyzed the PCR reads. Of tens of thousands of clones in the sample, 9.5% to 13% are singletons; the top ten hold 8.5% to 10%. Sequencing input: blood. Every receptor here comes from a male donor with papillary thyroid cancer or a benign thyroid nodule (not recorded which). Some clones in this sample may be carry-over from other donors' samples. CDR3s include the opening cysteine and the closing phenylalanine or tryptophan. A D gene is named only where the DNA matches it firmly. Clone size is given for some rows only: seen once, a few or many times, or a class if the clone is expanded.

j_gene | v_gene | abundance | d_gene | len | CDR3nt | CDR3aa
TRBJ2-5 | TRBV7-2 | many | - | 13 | TGTGCCAGCAGCGACGGGGTCAAAGGGGCCCAGTACTTC | CASSDGVKGAQYF
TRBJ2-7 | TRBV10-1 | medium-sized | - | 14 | TGCGCCAGCAGTGAGTCAGGGAATGCGTACGAGCAGTACTTC | CASSESGNAYEQYF
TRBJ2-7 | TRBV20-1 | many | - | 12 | TGCAGTGCTAGAGATCTGACCATCGAGCAGTACTTC | CSARDLTIEQYF
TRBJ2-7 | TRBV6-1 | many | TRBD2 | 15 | TGTGCCAGCAGCCGGACTAGCGGGAGCAGGGACGAGCAGTACTTC | CASSRTSGSRDEQYF
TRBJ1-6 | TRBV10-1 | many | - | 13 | TGCGCCAGCAGTGAGACCGGGGATTCACCCCTCCACTTT | CASSETGDSPLHF
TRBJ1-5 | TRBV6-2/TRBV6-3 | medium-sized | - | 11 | TGTGCCAGCAGTTCGGGGCAGCCCCAGCATTTT | CASSSGQPQHF
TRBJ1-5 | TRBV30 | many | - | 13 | TGTGCCTGGAGTGTTGACTCGGGTCAGCCCCAGCATTTT | CAWSVDSGQPQHF
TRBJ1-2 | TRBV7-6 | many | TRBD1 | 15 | TGTGCCAGCAGCGCCCACAGGGGGCTCGACTATGGCTACACCTTC | CASSAHRGLDYGYTF
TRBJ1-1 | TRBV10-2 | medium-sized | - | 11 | TGCGCCAGCAGGTACGGCACTGAAGCTTTCTTT | CASRYGTEAFF
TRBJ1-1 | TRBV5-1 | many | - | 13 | TGCGCCAGCAGCCCGAGACAGAACACTGAAGCTTTCTTT | CASSPRQNTEAFF
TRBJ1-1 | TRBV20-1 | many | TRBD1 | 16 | TGCAGTGCTCCACCATTGACAGGGCGCGAAGGCGCTGAAGCTTTCTTT | CSAPPLTGREGAEAFF
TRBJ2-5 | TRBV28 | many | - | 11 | TGTGCCAGCAGTTCCCTGGAGACCCAGTACTTC | CASSSLETQYF
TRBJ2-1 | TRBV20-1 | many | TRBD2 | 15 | TGCAGTGCTAGAGTAGCGGGAGGAACCTACAATGAGCAGTTCTTC | CSARVAGGTYNEQFF
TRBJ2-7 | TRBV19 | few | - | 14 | TGTGCCAGTAGTATCGGCTGCGGGTCCTACGGGCAGTACTTC | CASSIGCGSYGQYF
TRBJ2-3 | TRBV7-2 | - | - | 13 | TGTGCCAACAGTCGCCGGGGCCGAGATACGCAGTATTTT | CANSRRGRDTQYF
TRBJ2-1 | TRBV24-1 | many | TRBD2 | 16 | TGTGCCACCAGTGATTTGCCGGCGGGAGTACGCAATGAGCAGTTCTTC | CATSDLPAGVRNEQFF
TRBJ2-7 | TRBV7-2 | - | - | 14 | TGTGCCAGCACTGCGCAGCGAGGTCTATACGAGCAGTACTTC | CASTAQRGLYEQYF
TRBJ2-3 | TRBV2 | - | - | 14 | TGTGCCAGCAGTGAAGGTCGGTCGGGAAGTACGCAGTATTTT | CASSEGRSGSTQYF
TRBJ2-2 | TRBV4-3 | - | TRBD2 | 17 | TGCGCCAGCAGCCAAGAACTAGCGGGAGTAGTAACCGGGGAGCTGTTTTTT | CASSQELAGVVTGELFF
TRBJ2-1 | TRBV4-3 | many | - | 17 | TGCGCCAGCAGCCAAGATTTCCAACAGGGTTCCTACAATGAGCAGTTCTTC | CASSQDFQQGSYNEQFF
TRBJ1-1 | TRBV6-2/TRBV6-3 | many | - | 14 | TGTGCCAGCAGACCATTCCAGGGGAACACTGAAGCTTTCTTT | CASRPFQGNTEAFF
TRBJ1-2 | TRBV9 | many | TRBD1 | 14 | TGTGCCAGCAGCCCAAGGACAGGGGGATATGGCTACACCTTC | CASSPRTGGYGYTF
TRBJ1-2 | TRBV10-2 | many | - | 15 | TGCGCCAGCAGTGAGATTGTTGGGGGCCTCTATGGCTACACCTTT | CASSEIVGGLYGYTF
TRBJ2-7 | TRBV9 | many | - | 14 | TGTGCCAGCAGCGAGGGGAGCGGGTGGTACGAGCAGTACTTC | CASSEGSGWYEQYF
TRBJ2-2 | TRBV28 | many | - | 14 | TGTGCCAGCAGTTCAGGAAAGTGGACCGGGGAGCTGTTTTTT | CASSSGKWTGELFF
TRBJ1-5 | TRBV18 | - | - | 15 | TGTGCCAGCTCACCTTTGGCAGGCAACAATCAGCCCCAGCATTTT | CASSPLAGNNQPQHF
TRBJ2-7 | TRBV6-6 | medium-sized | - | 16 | TGTGCCAGCAGTTACTCGTTTGGGGGAGAATCCTACGAGCAGTACTTC | CASSYSFGGESYEQYF
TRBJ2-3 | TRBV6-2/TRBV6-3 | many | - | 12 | TGTGCCAGCAGTCTCGGGGCAGATACGCAGTATTTT | CASSLGADTQYF
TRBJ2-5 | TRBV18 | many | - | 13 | TGTGCCAGCTCACCAAACGCGGAAGAGACCCAGTACTTC | CASSPNAEETQYF
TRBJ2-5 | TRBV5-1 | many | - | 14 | TGCGCCAGCAGCTCATTAGCAGGAGACGAGACCCAGTACTTC | CASSSLAGDETQYF
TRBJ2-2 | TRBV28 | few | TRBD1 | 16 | TGTGCCAGCAGCTATTACAGGGGCCCGGACACCGGGGAGCTGTTTTTT | CASSYYRGPDTGELFF
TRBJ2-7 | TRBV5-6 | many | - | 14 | TGTGCCAGCAGCTTGGTAGGCAGCTCCTACGAGCAGTACTTC | CASSLVGSSYEQYF
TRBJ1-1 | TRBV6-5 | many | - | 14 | TGTGCCAGCAGTTTGAGTTGGGAGAACACTGAAGCTTTCTTT | CASSLSWENTEAFF
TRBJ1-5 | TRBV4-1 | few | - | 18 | TGCGCCAGCAGCCCTCGGCGAGACTCAACCTTCCTGAATCAGCCCCAGCATTTT | CASSPRRDSTFLNQPQHF
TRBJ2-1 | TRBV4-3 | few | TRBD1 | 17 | TGCGCCAGCAGCCAAAAAATCCCGGGACAGGCCGTATATGAGCAGTTCTTC | CASSQKIPGQAVYEQFF
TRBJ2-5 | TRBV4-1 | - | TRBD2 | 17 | TGCGCCAGCAGCCGAACGTTTAGCGGGAGGGCCGGAGAGACCCAGTACTTC | CASSRTFSGRAGETQYF
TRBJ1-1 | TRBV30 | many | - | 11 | TGTGCCTGGAGTGTTATGTCAGAAGCTTTCTTT | CAWSVMSEAFF
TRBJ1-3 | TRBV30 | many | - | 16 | TGTGCCTGGAGTGTACAATGGGCGGGAAGTGGAAACACCATATATTTT | CAWSVQWAGSGNTIYF
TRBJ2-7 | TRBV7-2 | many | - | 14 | TGTGCCAGCAGCTTAACGAGCGAATTCTACGAGCAGTACTTC | CASSLTSEFYEQYF
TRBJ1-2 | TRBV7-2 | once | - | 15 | TGTGCCAGCAGCTTAGCTGAACAGACTTACTATGGCTACACCTTC | CASSLAEQTYYGYTF
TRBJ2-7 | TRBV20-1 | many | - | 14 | TGCAGTGCTAGAGGAGTTCGGGGGCCCTACGAGCAGTACTTC | CSARGVRGPYEQYF
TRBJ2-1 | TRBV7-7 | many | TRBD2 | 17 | TGTGCTAGCAGCTTAGGCCCCACTAGCGGGAGGAGGCATGAGCAGTTCTTC | CASSLGPTSGRRHEQFF
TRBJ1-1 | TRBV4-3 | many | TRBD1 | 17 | TGCGCCAGCAGCCAAGAAACGGTGGGGACAGCGAACACTGAAGCTTTCTTT | CASSQETVGTANTEAFF
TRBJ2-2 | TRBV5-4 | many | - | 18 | TGTGCCAGCAGCTTGTCTGGGACGGACCCATCTAACACCGGGGAGCTGTTTTTT | CASSLSGTDPSNTGELFF
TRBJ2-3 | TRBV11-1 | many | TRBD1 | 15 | TGTGCCAGCAGCGTTTTACAGGGGGCTGGGGATACGCAGTATTTT | CASSVLQGAGDTQYF
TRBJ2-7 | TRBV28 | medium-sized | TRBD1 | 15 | TGTGCCAGCAGCCTCTCCGGGACAGGCCGTTACGAGCAGTACTTC | CASSLSGTGRYEQYF